This T cell receptor (beta chain) was sequenced for a study of blood T cell repertoires in COVID-19. Looking at the study overall: The analysed material was cDNA or gDNA that came from T cells, B-cell-depleted T cells, or PBMCs.

Germline lookup yields CDR1 SNHLY and CDR2 FYNNEI. The V gene lost 2 bases and the J gene lost 0 bases, with 7 bases spanning the gap. This CDR3 spans 14 amino acids. Assay: immunoSEQ multiplex PCR; the TCRdb copy retains only in-frame clones and omits some. The table shows 300,000 to 350,000 clones, with 80% to 90% occurring only once. Comments on this clone: This sample also contains other DNA sequences that code for the same CDR3.

Researchers sorted participants into cohorts using their self-reported clinical history. Sequencing was carried out using PBMCs or T cells enriched from blood (not recorded which). V usage is TRBV2 and J usage is TRBJ1-1; D possibly corresponds to TRBD1 (6 bases). The origin of this receptor is a man younger than 40 who had recovered from COVID-19. In DNA form, the CDR3 reads TGTGCCAGCAGTGAACAGGGGATGAACACTGAAGCTTTCTTT. Translating it yields CASSEQGMNTEAFF.